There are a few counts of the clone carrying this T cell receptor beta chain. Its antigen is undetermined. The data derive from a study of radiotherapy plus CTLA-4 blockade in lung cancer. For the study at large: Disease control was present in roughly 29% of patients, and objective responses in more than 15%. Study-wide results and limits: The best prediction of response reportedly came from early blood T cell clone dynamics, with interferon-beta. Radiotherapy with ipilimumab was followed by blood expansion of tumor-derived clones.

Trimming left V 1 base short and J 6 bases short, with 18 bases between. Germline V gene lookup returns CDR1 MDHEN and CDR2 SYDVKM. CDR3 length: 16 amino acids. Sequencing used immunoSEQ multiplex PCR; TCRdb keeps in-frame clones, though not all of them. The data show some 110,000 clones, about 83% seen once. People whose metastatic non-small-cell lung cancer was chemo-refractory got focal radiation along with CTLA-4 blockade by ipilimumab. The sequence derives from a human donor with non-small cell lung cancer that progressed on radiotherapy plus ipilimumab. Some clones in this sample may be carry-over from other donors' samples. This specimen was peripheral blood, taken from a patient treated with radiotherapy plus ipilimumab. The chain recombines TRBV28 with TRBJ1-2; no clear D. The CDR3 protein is CASSLYASPRDNGYTF. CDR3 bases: TGTGCCAGCAGTTTATATGCCTCCCCCCGGGATAATGGCTACACCTTC.